Here is one TCR beta chain with its context. What it binds is unknown. These data come from a study of radiation and T cells in renal cell carcinoma. Study results and caveats: Baseline intratumoral clonotype presence is unknown without pretreatment biopsies. From baseline, blood top tumor clonotypes peaked at 2 weeks post-radiation.

Time point here: blood 4 weeks post-SBRT, at nephrectomy. As for treatment: 15 Gy SBRT to primary tumor, nephrectomy 4 weeks later. Nephrectomy followed 15 Gy stereotactic body radiation by 4 weeks. The tumor was a clear cell renal cell carcinoma. The method was immunoSEQ multiplex PCR; TCRdb's version includes in-frame clones alone and lacks a portion of them. The sample has 25,000 to 40,000 clones; 81% are singletons. Specimen: blood, collected from a patient whose treatment included radiotherapy and nephrectomy. The origin of this receptor is a man aged 60 to 69 with renal cell carcinoma.

CDR3 coding DNA: TGCGCCAGCAGCTTGGCCGCTGGGGAGGGAAACATTCAGTACTTC. Amino acid sequence: CASSLAAGEGNIQYF. The chain employs TRBV5-1 and TRBJ2-4; TRBD2 matches 7 bases. The CDR3 contains 15 residues. Germline V CDR1 and CDR2: SGHRS, YFSETQ. V lost 0 bases to trimming and J lost 6 bases; unmatched junction nucleotides: 6. Full variable domain (remainder filled in from reference TRBV5-1 and TRBJ2-4): KAGVTQTPRYLIKTRGQQVTLSCSPISGHRSVSWYQQTPGQGLQFLFEYFSETQRNKGNFPGRFSGRQFSNSRSEMNVSTLELGDSALYLCASSLAAGEGNIQYFGAGTRLSVL.